These 23 T cell receptor beta chains came from one sample sequenced in a study of cytomegalovirus exposure and HLA in healthy donors. 60 Vbeta and 13 Jbeta primers were used in PCR. Sequencing was performed with immunoSEQ multiplex PCR; in TCRdb, only in-frame clones are kept and a portion is missing. The sample has about 270,000 clones, under 80% seen once. Material for sequencing was PBMCs. The receptors originated from a female donor in good health and CMV-seronegative.

The rearrangement joins TRBV5-4 to TRBJ1-2, with a weak D call TRBD1 (6 bases). Between the trimmed V and J ends, which lost 0 bases and 5 bases, there was a span of 11 bases. This CDR3 is 14 amino acids long. Germline-derived CDR1 and CDR2 are SGHNT and YYREEE (reference sequence). CDR3 protein: CASSLDRVGYGYTF. DNA of the CDR3: TGTGCCAGCAGCTTGGACAGGGTGGGTTATGGCTACACCTTC.

This chain connects TRBV4-1 to TRBJ2-1; 12 bases match TRBD2. With V trimmed by 4 bases and J by 10 bases, 14 bases remained unmatched. The CDR3 spans 17 residues. Germline V gives CDR1 MGHRA, CDR2 YSYEKL. The CDR3, as DNA: TGCGCCAGCAGCCCCATAAGACTAGCGGGAGCCGCCCGGGAGCAGTTCTTC. It codes for CASSPIRLAGAAREQFF.

This chain joins TRBV27 and TRBJ1-2, with 9 bases aligning to TRBD1. Germline V gene data show CDR1 as MNHEY and CDR2 as SMNVEV (reference sequence). This CDR3 region has 13 residues. With V trimmed by 4 bases and J by 10 bases, 7 bases remained unmatched. CDR3 DNA: TGTGCCAGCAGTTCCGGGACAGGGCGGGACTACACCTTC. Amino acid sequence: CASSSGTGRDYTF.

The rearrangement uses TRBV6-4 and TRBJ1-1; TRBD1 agrees at 9 bases. The CDR3 extends over 16 amino acids. Looked up from germline, CDR1 is MRHNA and CDR2 is SNTAGT. Germline trimming cut 0 bases from V and 5 bases from J; bases unmatched to any gene: 7. The CDR3 here is CASSDSGHRGPTEAFF. In DNA, the CDR3 is TGTGCCAGCAGTGACTCGGGACACAGGGGGCCTACTGAAGCTTTCTTT.

This clone was found a few times. The CDR3 nucleotides read TGTGCCAGCTCGCCCCTCACAGCAAACACTGAAGCTTTCTTT. Its protein product is CASSPLTANTEAFF. V gene TRBV18 combines with J gene TRBJ1-1; D remains unclear. The V end was cut by 6 bases, the J end by 2 bases, with 13 bases between. The CDR3 length is 14 residues. Per the germline V gene, CDR1 is KGHSH and CDR2 is LQKENI.

This rearrangement joins TRBV6-1 to TRBJ1-5, with D unresolved. The CDR3 sequence is 12 residues long. Germline values: CDR1 MNHNS, CDR2 SASEGT. Trimming shortened V by 2 bases and J by 4 bases, and 3 bases separated the two germline ends. CDR3 protein: CASSEPNQPQHF. CDR3 bases: TGTGCCAGCAGTGAACCGAATCAGCCCCAGCATTTT.

The chain recombines TRBV7-9 with TRBJ2-1, with TRBD2 matching over 8 bases. J lost 6 bases, V lost 5 bases, and 6 bases had no gene match. This CDR3 has 14 residues. CDR1 is SEHNR and CDR2 is FQNEAQ in the germline V gene (reference sequence). The CDR3 here is CASSTGLAPNEQFF. CDR3 DNA: TGTGCCAGCAGCACCGGACTAGCCCCCAATGAGCAGTTCTTC.

The table lists this clone with a few counts. The chain is built from TRBV15 and TRBJ2-1; D perhaps matches TRBD2 (5 bases). This CDR3 comprises 15 residues. Trimming took off 5 bases at V and 7 bases at J, with 18 bases between the two ends. Germline V gives CDR1 LNHNV, CDR2 YYDKDF (reference sequence). The chain's CDR3 is CATSRDDYGGNEQFF. CDR3 DNA: TGTGCCACCAGCCGGGATGACTATGGCGGGAATGAGCAGTTCTTC.

About this clone: At one boundary the junction diverges from the germline segment, which might be a read error. The rearrangement joins TRBV7-9 to TRBJ1-2; TRBD1 agrees at 7 bases. The CDR3 totals 12 residues. Germline-derived CDR1 and CDR2 are SEHNR and FQNEAQ (reference sequence). Here the CDR3 reads CAILVTGNGHTF. The CDR3 bases are TGTGCCATACTCGTGACAGGGAATGGCCACACCTTC. Looking up the rest from reference TRBV7-9 and TRBJ1-2 gives the full variable domain: DTGVSQNPRHKITKRGQNVTFRCDPISEHNRLYWYRQTLGQGPEFLTYFQNEAQLEKSRLLSDRFSAERPKGSFSTLEIQRTEQGDSAMYLCAILVTGNGHTFGSGTRLTVV.

The rearrangement links TRBV2 to TRBJ2-6, with 8 bases fitting TRBD1. The CDR3 covers 17 residues. Germline CDR1 reads SNHLY; CDR2 reads FYNNEI. After removal of 8 bases from V and 0 bases from J, the junction contained 9 bases not matched to a gene. The CDR3 coding sequence is TGTGCCAGCCTTAACCGGGACAGGACCTCTGGGGCCAACGTCCTGACTTTC. The encoded protein is CASLNRDRTSGANVLTF.

This clone was counted only a few times. This chain connects TRBV4-2 to TRBJ2-7, with a tentative D call TRBD2 (5 bases). This CDR3 has 15 amino acids. Trimming took 2 bases from V and 4 from J, leaving 15 bases between them. Germline V gene sequence: CDR1 LGHNA, CDR2 YNFKEQ. CDR3 DNA sequence: TGTGCCAGCAGCCAAAGACGAGAGGGTAGGTACGAGCAGTACTTC. Amino acids: CASSQRREGRYEQYF.

This clone was counted a few times. The chain links TRBV27 to TRBJ2-6, with 8 bases fitting TRBD1. The CDR3 totals 15 residues. Trimming removed 7 bases from V and 0 bases from J; junction bases left unmatched: 2. Germline-derived CDR1 and CDR2 are MNHEY and SMNVEV (reference sequence). The DNA for the CDR3 is TGTGCCAGCACAACAGGGGGCTCTGGGGCCAACGTCCTGACTTTC. This sequence encodes CASTTGGSGANVLTF.

This clone was seen a single time. This sequence joins TRBV19 and TRBJ2-7; 7 nucleotides line up with TRBD1. The length of the CDR3 is 14 residues. Germline-derived CDR1 and CDR2 are LNHDA and SQIVND (reference sequence). The V segment lost 4 bases and the J segment 0 bases; nucleotides outside the gene matches: 3. The CDR3 sequence is CASSKTGSSYEQYF. The CDR3 region has the DNA TGTGCCAGTAGTAAGACAGGGAGCTCCTACGAGCAGTACTTC.

V is TRBV25-1 and J is TRBJ1-5; D is perhaps TRBD1 (6 bases). Trimming removed 2 bases at V and 0 bases at J, with 8 bases between. Germline V gene lookup returns CDR1 MGHDK and CDR2 SYGVNS. The CDR3 runs to 15 residues. CDR3 amino acids: CASSEGGLSNQPQHF. The CDR3 DNA reads TGTGCCAGCAGTGAAGGGGGCCTTAGCAATCAGCCCCAGCATTTT.

This clone was observed a few times. V and J are TRBV11-3 and TRBJ1-1; D unresolved. The CDR3 sequence is 15 residues long. Germline CDR1 SGHNT, CDR2 YENEEA. V dropped 5 bases and J dropped 10 bases, with 23 bases sitting between them. DNA for the CDR3: TGTGCCAGCAGCCCGCGGTCCTCAGAGGGCGAATCAGCTTTCTTT. It translates to CASSPRSSEGESAFF.

This clone appeared a few times. CDR3 in DNA: TGCGCCAGCAGCTCGAGCGGGTTGGGCTCCTACGAGCAGTACTTC. Translation: CASSSSGLGSYEQYF. The V gene is TRBV5-1, the J gene TRBJ2-7; TRBD2 is a possible D gene (6 bases). CDR1 and CDR2 from the germline V gene are SGHRS and YFSETQ. The V end lost 3 bases, the J end lost 0 bases, and 13 bases lay between the germline ends. The CDR3 runs 15 residues.

This chain uses TRBV19 with TRBJ1-2, with D tentatively TRBD1 (6 bases). Germline V gene sequence: CDR1 LNHDA, CDR2 SQIVND (reference sequence). CDR3 size: 15 residues. The V end was cut by 7 bases, the J end by 4 bases, with 19 bases between. CDR3 loop: CASTGGTPWGYGYTF. CDR3 bases: TGTGCCAGTACGGGGGGGACACCGTGGGGCTATGGCTACACCTTC.

J is TRBJ2-7 and V is TRBV5-6, with 7 bases lining up with TRBD1. Germline V gene sequence: CDR1 SGHDT, CDR2 YYEEEE. This CDR3 has 14 residues. J gave up 2 bases and V 0 bases, and 2 bases lay outside the gene matches. DNA of the CDR3: TGTGCCAGCAGCTTGGGGGGACAGACCTACGAGCAGTACTTC. Encoded protein: CASSLGGQTYEQYF.

The chain is built from TRBV11-3 and TRBJ2-3; 9 bases are shared with TRBD1. The V gene's germline CDR1 is SGHNT and CDR2 YENEEA. V was pared by 6 bases and J by 4 bases, with 11 bases of the junction left unmatched. This CDR3 comprises 16 residues. This CDR3 reads CASSQPGQGAPDTQYF. The CDR3 DNA reads TGTGCCAGCAGTCAACCGGGACAGGGAGCCCCAGATACGCAGTATTTT.

The chain has TRBV5-1 and TRBJ1-1; possible D gene TRBD1, 5 bases. Germline CDR1 SGHRS, CDR2 YFSETQ. Trimming stripped 3 bases from V and 6 bases from J, with 21 bases between. The CDR3 sequence is 16 residues long. Here the CDR3 reads CASSSTGDWFGAEAFF. The CDR3 DNA follows: TGCGCCAGCAGCTCGACGGGGGATTGGTTCGGCGCTGAAGCTTTCTTT.

Written as DNA, the CDR3 is TGTGCCACCAGCGGAGGACTCGGGGAGGGGGAGACCCAGTACTTC. Protein product: CATSGGLGEGETQYF. The chain carries TRBV15 and TRBJ2-5; 7 nucleotides agree with TRBD2. Germline trimming cut 5 bases from V and 5 bases from J; bases unmatched to any gene: 11. This CDR3 contains 15 residues. Germline CDR1 and CDR2: LNHNV and YYDKDF (reference sequence).

This chain joins TRBV10-1 and TRBJ1-4; TRBD1 aligns across 7 bases. Germline CDR1 WNHNN, CDR2 SYGVQD (reference sequence). V was clipped by 6 bases and J by 5 bases; unmatched bases: 3. The CDR3 runs 13 residues. The CDR3 DNA reads as TGCGCCAGCAGCGAGGGACAGAATGAAAAACTGTTTTTT. The encoded protein is CASSEGQNEKLFF.

V is TRBV7-9 and J is TRBJ1-6; D perhaps matches TRBD1 (6 bases). This CDR3 region has 11 residues. Trimming removed 5 bases from V and 14 bases from J, with 10 bases in between. Germline CDR1 reads SEHNR; CDR2 reads FQNEAQ (reference sequence). The CDR3 DNA follows: TGTGCCAGCAGCCAGGACAGAACCCTCCACTTT. This encodes CASSQDRTLHF.